These 15 T cell receptor beta chains were all obtained from the same sample, sequenced in a study of tumor and adjacent non-tumor tissue in lung cancer. The template was RNA from unsorted bulk tissue. This non-tumor lung sample came from over 3 cm beyond the tumor edge. The library came from three nested PCR rounds adapted from ARM-PCR protocols. TCRdb reanalysed the multiplex PCR reads using MiXCR and keeps one entry per CDR3 protein. The table lists 60,000 to 85,000 distinct CDR3 sequences, approximately 73% of them singletons. Input material: distant non-tumor lung tissue. The receptors derive from a man aged 55-75 years with non-small cell lung cancer.

CDR3 bases: TGTGCCAGCAGCTTGGCGGGCGGGGCCGTCTCCTACAGGCAGTACTTC. Its protein is CASSLAGGAVSYRQYF. The V and J genes are TRBV5-6 and TRBJ2-7; a possible D gene is TRBD2 (6 bases). V was shortened by 0 bases and J by 9 bases, with 22 bases between the two germline ends. In germline, CDR1 is SGHDT, CDR2 YYEEEE. The CDR3 sequence is 16 residues long.

As to this clonotype: This could be a read error, since a much larger clone is one nucleotide away. V is TRBV20-1 and J is TRBJ2-1; TRBD2 matches at 8 bases. Germline V CDR1 and CDR2: DFQATT, SNEGSKA (reference sequence). V gave up 6 bases and J gave up 7 bases; unmatched junction bases: 11. This CDR3 is built from 14 residues. For the CDR3, the DNA is TGCAGTGCAGACCCCTGGACTAGCATAAATGAGCAGTTCTTC. This gives the protein CSADPWTSINEQFF.

With regard to this clonotype: The junction and the germline gene differ at one end; a read error may be behind it. V and J are TRBV20-1 and TRBJ2-1; the match to TRBD2 covers 8 bases. Germline V CDR1 and CDR2: DFQATT, SNEGSKA (reference sequence). CDR3 size: 14 residues. CDR3 protein: CSVRYLRTSYEQFF. The CDR3 coding sequence is TGCAGTGTTAGATATCTACGGACTAGCTATGAACAGTTCTTC.

Only one count was recorded for this clonotype. At one end the junction does not follow the germline gene, possibly because of a read error. CDR3 in amino acids: CASIQDHGEVAFF. CDR3 coding DNA: TGCGCCAGCATCCAAGATCACGGGGAAGTGGCTTTCTTT. This chain connects TRBV4-1 to TRBJ1-1, with D uncertain. The CDR3 loop spans 13 amino acids. Germline-derived CDR1 and CDR2 are MGHRA and YSYEKL.

The genes are TRBV11-3 and TRBJ2-7, with TRBD1 matching over 12 bases. The CDR3 contains 15 residues. Looked up from germline, CDR1 is SGHNT and CDR2 is YENEEA. CDR3 in DNA: TGTGCAAGGAGCCCCCAGGGACAGGGGGCTCGGGAGCAGTACTTC. It yields the protein CARSPQGQGAREQYF.

Of note for this clonotype: A read error is likely, as this CDR3 ends without the conserved phenylalanine or tryptophan. No DNA is shown, since the ends of the CDR3 on it are uncertain; the CDR3 is the one TCRdb lists. The V and J genes are TRBV6-1 and TRBJ2-1. Germline V CDR1 and CDR2: MNHNS, SASEGT. The CDR3 numbers 10 amino acids, ends counted. This CDR3 is CAIMNNEHFL.

In the case of this clonotype: The final CDR3 position lacks the conserved phenylalanine or tryptophan, pointing to a likely read error. The chain carries TRBV6-5 and TRBJ2-3; D is undetermined. The CDR3 is 11 amino acids. The germline V gene has CDR1 MNHEY and CDR2 SVGAGI. CDR3 loop: CASSYYDRQYY. The CDR3 region has the DNA TGTGCCAGCAGTTACTATGATAGGCAGTATTAT.

This clonotype was counted many times. The chain joins TRBV7-9 to TRBJ1-1; D might be TRBD1 (6 bases). The CDR3 runs to 14 residues. Looked up from germline, CDR1 is SEHNR and CDR2 is FQNEAQ (reference sequence). Trimming removed 5 bases from V and 5 bases from J, with 15 bases in between. CDR3 nucleotide sequence: TGTGCCAGCAGCACTCAGGGGCGATGGACTGAAGCTTTCTTT. Its translation is CASSTQGRWTEAFF.

There are many counts of this clonotype. The V call is TRBV30, the J call TRBJ2-1; D remains unclear. Per the germline V gene, CDR1 is GTSNPN and CDR2 is SVGIG (reference sequence). Trimming removed 1 base at V and 7 bases at J, with 8 bases between. This CDR3 comprises 12 residues. The CDR3 DNA follows: TGTGCCTGGAGTGGACCCTGGAATGAGCAGTTCTTC. Amino acid sequence: CAWSGPWNEQFF.

On this clonotype itself: The CDR3 end shows no conserved phenylalanine or tryptophan, and so a read error is likely. This CDR3 is CANSSQGLAGNNEQFS. The DNA for the CDR3 is TGTGCTAACAGCTCCCAGGGACTAGCGGGGAACAATGAGCAGTTCTCC. The rearrangement joins TRBV11-3 to TRBJ2-1, with 13 bases fitting TRBD2. Germline-derived CDR1 and CDR2 are SGHNT and YENEEA. This CDR3 is built from 16 residues.

The chain carries TRBV11-2 and TRBJ2-3; TRBD1 aligns across 8 bases. The CDR3 loop spans 16 amino acids. CDR1 and CDR2 from the germline V gene are SGHAT and FQNNGV. After removal of 3 bases from V and 15 bases from J, the junction contained 20 bases not matched to a gene. CDR3 bases: TGTGCCAGCAGCTTGCAGGGGGCGCAGGTGTCAGATACGCGATATTTT. As protein: CASSLQGAQVSDTRYF. Looking up the rest from reference TRBV11-2 and TRBJ2-3 gives the full variable domain: EAGVAQSPRYKIIEKRQSVAFWCNPISGHATLYWYQQILGQGPKLLIQFQNNGVVDDSQLPKDRFSAERLKGVDSTLKIQPAKLEDSAVYLCASSLQGAQVSDTRYFGPGTRLTVL.

As regards this clonotype: This may be a read error, as it is one base from a much larger clone. The chain uses TRBV14 and TRBJ2-5; D is unclear. In germline, CDR1 is SGHDN, CDR2 FVKESK. The CDR3 covers 14 residues. The CDR3 coding sequence is TGTGCCAGCAACCAAGGCGCCAAATCGGAGACCCAGTACTTC. It yields the protein CASNQGAKSETQYF.

With respect to this clonotype: A junction end diverges from the germline sequence, so it may reflect a read error. The chain couples TRBV6-1 to TRBJ2-1, with 11 positions matching TRBD2. The V gene's germline CDR1 is MNHNS and CDR2 SASEGT. The CDR3 consists of 14 residues. DNA of the CDR3: TGTGCCATAAAAACACTAGCGGGAGACAATGAGCAGTCCTTC. It specifies CAIKTLAGDNEQSF.

On this clonotype: Possible read error: a much larger clone is one base away. This chain uses TRBV5-1 with TRBJ2-7, with 9 bases lining up with TRBD1. The junction had 12 bases not matched to a gene; V was cut back by 4 bases and J by 7 bases. The CDR3 runs to 15 residues. Germline CDR1 and CDR2: SGHRS and YFSETQ. CDR3 residues: CASSHFSGTGREQYF. In nucleotides, the CDR3 is TGCGCCAGCAGCCATTTTTCGGGGACAGGGCGAGAGCAGTACTTC.

This clonotype was recorded only once. The CDR3 does not close with the conserved phenylalanine or tryptophan, likely indicating a read error. The chain links TRBV5-6 to TRBJ2-1; no clear D gene. This CDR3 is 12 amino acids long. Germline-derived CDR1 and CDR2 are SGHDT and YYEEEE. Trimming shortened V by 8 bases and J by 5 bases, and 11 bases separated the two germline ends. The CDR3 is CASSLEHNEQFL. The CDR3 DNA reads as TGTGCCAGTAGCCTCGAACACAATGAGCAGTTCCTC.